These 7 T cell receptor beta chains originate from one sample sequenced in a study of radiation and T cells in renal cell carcinoma. Measured with immunoSEQ multiplex PCR; TCRdb has only the in-frame clones, and not every one. This sample has roughly 100,000 clones, with over 65% found just once. Sample time point: baseline pretreatment blood. Treatment in this sample: 15 Gy SBRT to primary tumor, nephrectomy 4 weeks later. This specimen was blood, taken from a patient whose treatment included radiotherapy and nephrectomy. Receptors were obtained from a man between 60 and 75 years old with renal cell carcinoma.

This clone was observed a single time. The chain uses TRBV30 and TRBJ2-5, with D unresolved. The J call may be in error: the DNA end matches TRBJ2-7 better. Germline V gives CDR1 GTSNPN, CDR2 SVGIG (reference sequence). This CDR3 is built from 12 residues. The CDR3: CAWIKDTYEQYF. The DNA of the CDR3 is TGTGCCTGGATTAAAGATACCTACGAGCAGTACTTC.

V gene TRBV6-5 combines with J gene TRBJ2-5; possibly TRBD2 for D (6 bases). The J call may be faulty, since TRBJ2-7 better matches the DNA end. This CDR3 is built from 15 residues. Germline values: CDR1 MNHEY, CDR2 SVGAGI. Here the CDR3 reads CASSYRMGGLYEQYF. The CDR3 bases are TGTGCCAGCAGTTACCGAATGGGAGGACTGTACGAGCAGTACTTC.

The rearrangement links TRBV29-1 to TRBJ2-1; TRBD2 matches at 8 bases. The CDR3 runs 15 residues. CDR1 is SQVTM, CDR2 ANQGSEA, per germline. V trimming: 6 bases; J trimming: 9 bases; junction bases outside the gene matches: 16. CDR3 protein: CSVMKGGGRTSEQFF. The CDR3 bases are TGCAGCGTAATGAAGGGGGGCGGGAGGACTTCTGAGCAGTTCTTC.

V gene TRBV28 combines with J gene TRBJ1-2; D remains unclear. The germline gives CDR1 MDHEN, CDR2 SYDVKM. The V and J ends lost 5 bases and 2 bases respectively, with 15 bases between them. The CDR3 has 15 amino acids. In DNA, the CDR3 is TGTGCCAGCAGTCCCGCCAAGGGAGGGAACTATGGCTACACCTTC. It encodes CASSPAKGGNYGYTF.

CDR3 loop: CASSHQRLAGGTQYF. Written as DNA, the CDR3 is TGTGCCAGCAGCCATCAACGGCTAGCGGGAGGTACGCAGTATTTT. This chain links TRBV4-2 with TRBJ2-3, with 11 bases that match TRBD2. Germline CDR1 reads LGHNA; CDR2 reads YNFKEQ. The CDR3 has 15 amino acids. Trimming at V came to 3 bases and at J to 8 bases, leaving 7 bases not matched to a gene.

V gene TRBV5-4 combines with J gene TRBJ2-1; D is possibly TRBD2 (6 bases). The germline CDR1 and CDR2 sequences are SGHNT and YYREEE (reference sequence). The CDR3 runs to 15 residues. The germline V and J ends were trimmed by 1 base and 6 bases, with 14 bases remaining between them. CDR3 sequence reads: CASSLNRRETNEQFF. The CDR3 DNA follows: TGTGCCAGCAGCTTGAACAGACGGGAGACCAATGAGCAGTTCTTC.

This clone was detected a few times. The chain employs TRBV28 and TRBJ2-2; D may be TRBD2 (6 bases). The CDR3 totals 15 residues. From germline, CDR1 is MDHEN and CDR2 SYDVKM. V dropped 6 bases and J dropped 1 base, with 12 bases sitting between them. CDR3 sequence reads: CASRMGGGNTGELFF. The CDR3 nucleotides read TGTGCCAGCAGAATGGGAGGTGGGAACACCGGGGAGCTGTTTTTT.